The sample holds many counts of the clone carrying this T cell receptor (beta chain). TCRdb processed the RT-PCR reads anew with MiXCR; each CDR3 protein has one entry. The sample has approximately 490,000 distinct CDR3 sequences; 7.2% are singletons. The record originates from a study of response to subunit inactivated influenza vaccine. The germline CDR1 and CDR2 sequences are MDHEN and SYDVKM. CDR3 length equals 16 residues. Trimming removed 5 bases at V and 0 bases at J, with 14 bases between. The sequenced sample was PBMCs from blood, obtained less than 30 months after vaccination. This sequence was found in a man between 50 and 70 years old who received an inactivated influenza vaccine. This sequence joins TRBV28 and TRBJ2-4; D remains ambiguous. The CDR3 region has the DNA TGTGCCAGCAGTCCCTCATTGGGGTTAGCCAAAAACATTCAGTACTTC. Translating gives CASSPSLGLAKNIQYF.